The 8 T cell receptor beta chains given below trace back to one sample, sequenced in a study of blood T cell repertoires in COVID-19. TCRdb's table, derived via immunoSEQ multiplex PCR, lists solely in-frame clones and lacks some. The table has a few hundred thousand clones, about 91% seen once. Input material: peripheral blood. The receptor set was obtained from a woman under 40 who had recovered from COVID-19.

This clone has a single count. The V call is TRBV2, the J call TRBJ2-7; 7 nucleotides line up with TRBD2. The junction had 13 bases not matched to a gene; V was cut back by 8 bases and J by 3 bases. The CDR3 has 15 amino acids. CDR1 and CDR2 from the germline V gene are SNHLY and FYNNEI. The CDR3 coding sequence is TGTGCCAGCGCTTTAGCGGGCAGCGGTGGCTACGAGCAGTACTTC. Protein product: CASALAGSGGYEQYF.

The V gene is TRBV5-5, the J gene TRBJ2-2, with D unclear. Between the trimmed V and J ends, which lost 4 bases and 7 bases, there was a span of 11 bases. Looked up from germline, CDR1 is SGHKS and CDR2 is YYEKEE (reference sequence). The CDR3 covers 13 residues. The CDR3 is CASSGGGVGELFF. In DNA form, the CDR3 reads TGTGCCAGCAGCGGTGGCGGAGTCGGGGAGCTGTTTTTT.

The V gene is TRBV29-1, the J gene TRBJ2-7; 10 nucleotides line up with TRBD1. Losses at the gene ends were 4 bases for V and 7 bases for J; bases not matched to a gene: 7. The CDR3 consists of 13 residues. Germline CDR1 and CDR2: SQVTM and ANQGSEA. CDR3 residues: CSVAGQGSFEQYF. The CDR3 nucleotides are TGCAGCGTTGCGGGACAGGGGTCCTTTGAGCAGTACTTC.

V is TRBV3-1 (or the pseudogene TRBV3-2) and J is TRBJ2-1; 10 bases fit TRBD2. CDR3 size: 16 residues. The V segment lost 3 bases and the J segment 6 bases; nucleotides outside the gene matches: 8. Germline V gives CDR1 LGHDT, CDR2 YNNKEL (reference sequence). The DNA for the CDR3 is TGTGCCAGCAGCCACGAAAGCGGGGGGGCCTCCAATGAGCAGTTCTTC. Translated, it gives CASSHESGGASNEQFF.

V gene TRBV4-1 combines with J gene TRBJ2-1; perhaps TRBD2 as D (5 bases). From germline, CDR1 is MGHRA and CDR2 YSYEKL. The CDR3 covers 15 residues. Trimming stripped 0 bases from V and 5 bases from J, with 11 bases between. Here the CDR3 DNA reads TGCGCCAGCAGCCAAGACAGGACTGGGGACAATGAGCAGTTCTTC. This sequence encodes CASSQDRTGDNEQFF.

The chain carries TRBV7-9 and TRBJ2-3; 14 bases match TRBD2. There are 19 residues in the CDR3. CDR1 and CDR2 from the germline V gene are SEHNR and FQNEAQ (reference sequence). The junction had 11 bases not matched to a gene; V was cut back by 2 bases and J by 4 bases. CDR3 nucleotides: TGTGCCAGCAGCTTAATGACTAGCGGGGGGGCCTTACTTGCAGATACGCAGTATTTT. Protein sequence: CASSLMTSGGALLADTQYF. The full variable domain, completed using reference TRBV7-9 and TRBJ2-3, is DTGVSQNPRHKITKRGQNVTFRCDPISEHNRLYWYRQTLGQGPEFLTYFQNEAQLEKSRLLSDRFSAERPKGSFSTLEIQRTEQGDSAMYLCASSLMTSGGALLADTQYFGPGTRLTVL.

This clone was seen just once. This chain joins TRBV7-6 and TRBJ2-5; 7 nucleotides align to TRBD1. This CDR3 has 15 amino acids. The germline gives CDR1 SGHVS, CDR2 FNYEAQ. V dropped 5 bases and J dropped 6; count of bases not matched to a gene: 12. The CDR3 loop is CASSPDRATRKTQYF. CDR3 nucleotides: TGTGCCAGCAGCCCTGACAGGGCCACCAGAAAGACCCAGTACTTC.

The V gene is TRBV18, the J gene TRBJ2-1; weak D call: TRBD1 (6 bases). Trimming removed 4 bases at V and 4 bases at J, with 14 bases between. The length of the CDR3 is 15 residues. Germline V gives CDR1 KGHSH, CDR2 LQKENI. For the CDR3, the DNA is TGTGCCAGCTCACAACCAGGGGTGGTATACAATGAGCAGTTCTTC. Translating it yields CASSQPGVVYNEQFF.